This T cell receptor (beta chain) stems from a study of cytomegalovirus exposure and HLA in healthy donors. 60 Vbeta and 13 Jbeta primers were used in PCR. The authors' processing: Roughly 10 million shared chains were among the roughly 78 million unique TCR beta chains that a later analysis counted. Method: immunoSEQ multiplex PCR; TCRdb's copy keeps in-frame clones and lacks some. The D gene and trimming were derived from the DNA, and the V and J assignments and clone size from that table. The table has about 140,000 clones, around 80% seen once. Study-wide results and limits: It was only CMV serostatus that was available as immune exposure information.

This CDR3 spans 15 amino acids. Trimming cost V 1 base and J 7 bases, with 12 bases left between them. CDR1 and CDR2 (germline): SGHKS, YYEKEE (reference sequence). This clone was counted a few times. Its specificity is not known. The chain joins TRBV5-5 to TRBJ1-6; D is unresolved. The TCR sequence derives from a female donor in good health and CMV-seronegative. What was sequenced was PBMCs. The CDR3 coding sequence is TGTGCCAGCAGCTTGTCCCCGACCGGGAATTCACCCCTCCACTTT. Translation gives CASSLSPTGNSPLHF.